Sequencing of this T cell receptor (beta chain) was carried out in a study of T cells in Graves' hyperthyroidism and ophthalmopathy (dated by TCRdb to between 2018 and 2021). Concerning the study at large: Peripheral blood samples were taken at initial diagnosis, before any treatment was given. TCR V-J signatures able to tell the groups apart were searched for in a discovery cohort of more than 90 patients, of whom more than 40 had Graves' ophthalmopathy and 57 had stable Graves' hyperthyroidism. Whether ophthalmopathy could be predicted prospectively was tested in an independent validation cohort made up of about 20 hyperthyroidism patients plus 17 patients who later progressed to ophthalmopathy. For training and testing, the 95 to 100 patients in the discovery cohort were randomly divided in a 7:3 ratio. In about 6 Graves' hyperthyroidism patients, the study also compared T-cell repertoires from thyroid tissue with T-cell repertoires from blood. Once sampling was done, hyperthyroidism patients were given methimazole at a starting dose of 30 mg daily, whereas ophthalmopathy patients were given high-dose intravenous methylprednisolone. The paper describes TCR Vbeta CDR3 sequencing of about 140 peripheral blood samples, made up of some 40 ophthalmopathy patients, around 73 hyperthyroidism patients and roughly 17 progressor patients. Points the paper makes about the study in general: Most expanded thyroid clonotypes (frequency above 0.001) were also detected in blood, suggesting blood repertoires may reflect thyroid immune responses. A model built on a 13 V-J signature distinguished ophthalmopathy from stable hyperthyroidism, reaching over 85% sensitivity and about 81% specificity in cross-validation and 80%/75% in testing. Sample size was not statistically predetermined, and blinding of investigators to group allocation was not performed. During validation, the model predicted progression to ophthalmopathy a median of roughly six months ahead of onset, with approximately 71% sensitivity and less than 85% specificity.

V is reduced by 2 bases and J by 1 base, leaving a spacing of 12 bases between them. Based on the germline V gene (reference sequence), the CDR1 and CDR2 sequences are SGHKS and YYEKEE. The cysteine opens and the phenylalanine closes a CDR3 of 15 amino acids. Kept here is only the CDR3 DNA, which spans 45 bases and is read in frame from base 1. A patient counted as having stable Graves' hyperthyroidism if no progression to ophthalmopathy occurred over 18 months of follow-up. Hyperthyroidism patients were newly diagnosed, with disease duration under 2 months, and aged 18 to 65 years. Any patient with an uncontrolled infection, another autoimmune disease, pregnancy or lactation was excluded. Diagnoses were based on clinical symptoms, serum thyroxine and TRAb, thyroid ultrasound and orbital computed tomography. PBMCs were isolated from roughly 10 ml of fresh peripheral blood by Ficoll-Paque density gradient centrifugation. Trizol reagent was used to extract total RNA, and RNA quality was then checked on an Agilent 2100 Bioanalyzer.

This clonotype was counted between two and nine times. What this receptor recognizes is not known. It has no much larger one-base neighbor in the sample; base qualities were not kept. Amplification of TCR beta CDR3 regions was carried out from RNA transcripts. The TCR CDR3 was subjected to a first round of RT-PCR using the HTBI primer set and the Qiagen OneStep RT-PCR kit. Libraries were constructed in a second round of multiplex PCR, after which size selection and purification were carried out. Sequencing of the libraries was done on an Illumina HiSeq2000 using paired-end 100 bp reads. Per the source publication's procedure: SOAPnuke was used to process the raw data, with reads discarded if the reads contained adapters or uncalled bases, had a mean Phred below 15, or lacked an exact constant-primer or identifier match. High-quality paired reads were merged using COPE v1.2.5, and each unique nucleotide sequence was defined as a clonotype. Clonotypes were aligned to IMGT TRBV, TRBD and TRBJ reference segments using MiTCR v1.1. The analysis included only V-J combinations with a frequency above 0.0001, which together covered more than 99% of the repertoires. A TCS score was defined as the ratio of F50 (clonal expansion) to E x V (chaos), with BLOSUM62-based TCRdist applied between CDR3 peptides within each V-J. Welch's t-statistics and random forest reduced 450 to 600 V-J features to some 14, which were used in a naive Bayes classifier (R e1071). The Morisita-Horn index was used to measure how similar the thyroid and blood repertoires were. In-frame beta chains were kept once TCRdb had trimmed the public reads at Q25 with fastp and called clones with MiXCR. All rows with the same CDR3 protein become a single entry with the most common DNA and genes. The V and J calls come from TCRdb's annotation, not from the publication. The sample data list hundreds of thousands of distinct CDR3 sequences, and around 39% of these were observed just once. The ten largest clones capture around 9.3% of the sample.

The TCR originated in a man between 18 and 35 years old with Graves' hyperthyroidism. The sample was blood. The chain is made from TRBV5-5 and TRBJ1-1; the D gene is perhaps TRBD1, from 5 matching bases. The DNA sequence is TGTGCCAGCAGCTTAGAGGGGACTGAGAACACTGAAGCTTTCTTT. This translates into CASSLEGTENTEAFF. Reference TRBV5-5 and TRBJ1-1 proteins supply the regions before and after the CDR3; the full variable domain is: DAGVTQSPTHLIKTRGQQVTLRCSPISGHKSVSWYQQVLGQGPQFIFQYYEKEERGRGNFPDRFSARQFPNYSSELNVNALLLGDSALYLCASSLEGTENTEAFFGQGTRLTVV.